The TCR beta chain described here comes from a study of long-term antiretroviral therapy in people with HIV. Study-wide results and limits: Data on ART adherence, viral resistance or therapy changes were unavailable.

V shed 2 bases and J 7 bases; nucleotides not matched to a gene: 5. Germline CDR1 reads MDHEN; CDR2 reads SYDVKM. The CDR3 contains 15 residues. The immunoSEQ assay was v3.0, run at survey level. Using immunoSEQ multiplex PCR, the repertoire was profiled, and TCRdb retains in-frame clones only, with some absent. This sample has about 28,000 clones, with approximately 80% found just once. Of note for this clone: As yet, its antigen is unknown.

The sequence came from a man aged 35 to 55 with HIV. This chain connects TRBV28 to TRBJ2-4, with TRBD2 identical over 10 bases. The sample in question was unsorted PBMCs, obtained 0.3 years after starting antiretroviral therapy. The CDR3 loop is CASSLSGGAANIQYF. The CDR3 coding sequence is TGTGCCAGCAGTTTAAGCGGGGGGGCCGCCAACATTCAGTACTTC.